The TCR beta chain under discussion was sequenced for a study of cytomegalovirus exposure and HLA in healthy donors. Study-wide background: Within the Caucasian-associated ancestry cluster were more than 75% of the roughly 400 genotyped donors. The study's findings and limits: Most TCR sequences were seen very rarely across donors, but some public TCRs occurred in many.

The PCR had 60 Vbeta and 13 Jbeta primers. Some clones are missing from TCRdb's copy, which holds only in-frame ones; the method was immunoSEQ multiplex PCR. The sample carries approximately 120,000 clones, approximately 81% recorded once. CDR3 length: 14 amino acids. This clone showed up just once. Its specificity is not known. The chain employs TRBV21-1 and TRBJ1-4; TRBD1 is the table's D call, not checked against the DNA. TRBV21-1 is described as a pseudogene. The receptor comes from a woman in her twenties or thirties in good health and CMV-seronegative. The sequencing input was PBMCs. The chain's CDR3 is CASSNKWGHEKLFF. The CDR3 coding sequence is TGTGCCAGCAGCAACAAATGGGGGCATGAAAAACTGTTTTTT.